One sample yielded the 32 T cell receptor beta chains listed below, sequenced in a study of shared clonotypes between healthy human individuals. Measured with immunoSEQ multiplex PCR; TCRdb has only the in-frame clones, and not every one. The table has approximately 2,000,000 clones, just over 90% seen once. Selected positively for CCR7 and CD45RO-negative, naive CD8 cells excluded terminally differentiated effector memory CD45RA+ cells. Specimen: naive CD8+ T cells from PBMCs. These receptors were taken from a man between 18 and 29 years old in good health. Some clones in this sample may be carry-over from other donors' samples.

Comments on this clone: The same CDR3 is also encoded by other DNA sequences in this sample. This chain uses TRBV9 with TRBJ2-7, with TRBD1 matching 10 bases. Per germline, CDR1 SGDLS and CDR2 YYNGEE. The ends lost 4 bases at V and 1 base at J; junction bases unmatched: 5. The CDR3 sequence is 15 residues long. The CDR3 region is CASSPGTGVSYEQYF. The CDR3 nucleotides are TGTGCCAGCAGCCCGGGGACAGGGGTGTCCTACGAGCAGTACTTC.

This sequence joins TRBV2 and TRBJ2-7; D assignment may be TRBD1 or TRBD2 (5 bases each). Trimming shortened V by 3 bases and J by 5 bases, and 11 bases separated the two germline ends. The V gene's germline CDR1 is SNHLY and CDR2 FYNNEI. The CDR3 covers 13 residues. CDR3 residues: CASSDRDVHEQYF. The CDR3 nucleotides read TGTGCCAGCAGTGACAGGGACGTCCACGAGCAGTACTTC.

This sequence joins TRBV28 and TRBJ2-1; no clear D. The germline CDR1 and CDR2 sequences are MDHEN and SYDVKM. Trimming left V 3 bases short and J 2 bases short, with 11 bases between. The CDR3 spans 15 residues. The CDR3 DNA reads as TGTGCCAGCAGTTTGAACGTGGCCACCTACAATGAGCAGTTCTTC. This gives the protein CASSLNVATYNEQFF.

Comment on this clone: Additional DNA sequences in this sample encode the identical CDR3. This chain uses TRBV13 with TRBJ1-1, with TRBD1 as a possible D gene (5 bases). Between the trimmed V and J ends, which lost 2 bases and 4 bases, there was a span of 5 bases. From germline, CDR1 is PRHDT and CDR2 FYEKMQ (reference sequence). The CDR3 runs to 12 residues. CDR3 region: CASSLQGTEAFF. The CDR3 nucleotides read TGTGCCAGCAGCTTACAGGGCACTGAAGCTTTCTTT.

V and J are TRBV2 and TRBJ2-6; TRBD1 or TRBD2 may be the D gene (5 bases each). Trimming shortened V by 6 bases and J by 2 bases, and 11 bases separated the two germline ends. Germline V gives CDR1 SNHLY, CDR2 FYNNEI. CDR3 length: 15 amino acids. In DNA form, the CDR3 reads TGTGCCAGCAGCCCTCGGGGCCCTGGGGCCAACGTCCTGACTTTC. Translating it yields CASSPRGPGANVLTF.

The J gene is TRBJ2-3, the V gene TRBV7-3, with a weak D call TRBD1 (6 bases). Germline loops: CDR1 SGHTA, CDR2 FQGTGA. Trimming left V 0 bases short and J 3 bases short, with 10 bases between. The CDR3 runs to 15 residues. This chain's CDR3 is CASSLTTGRTDTQYF. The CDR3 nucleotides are TGTGCCAGCAGCTTAACAACAGGGCGTACAGATACGCAGTATTTT.

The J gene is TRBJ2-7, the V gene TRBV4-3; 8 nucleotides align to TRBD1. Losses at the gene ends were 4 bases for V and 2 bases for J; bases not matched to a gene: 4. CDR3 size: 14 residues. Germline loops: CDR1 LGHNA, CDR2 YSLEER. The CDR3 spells CASSPSTGAYEQYF. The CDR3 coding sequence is TGCGCCAGCAGCCCCTCGACAGGGGCCTACGAGCAGTACTTC.

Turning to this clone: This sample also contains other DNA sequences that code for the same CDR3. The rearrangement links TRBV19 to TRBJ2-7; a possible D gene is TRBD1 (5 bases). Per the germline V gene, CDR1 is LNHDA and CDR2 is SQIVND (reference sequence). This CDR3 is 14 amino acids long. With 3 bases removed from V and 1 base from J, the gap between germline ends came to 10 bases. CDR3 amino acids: CASSMGTGSYEQYF. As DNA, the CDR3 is TGTGCCAGTAGTATGGGCACAGGATCCTACGAGCAGTACTTC.

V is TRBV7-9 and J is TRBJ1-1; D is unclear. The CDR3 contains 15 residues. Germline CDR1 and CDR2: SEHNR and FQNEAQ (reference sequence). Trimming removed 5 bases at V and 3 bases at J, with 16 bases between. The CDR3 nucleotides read TGTGCCAGCAGCGCCCTGGACGGTTATTACACTGAAGCTTTCTTT. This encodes CASSALDGYYTEAFF.

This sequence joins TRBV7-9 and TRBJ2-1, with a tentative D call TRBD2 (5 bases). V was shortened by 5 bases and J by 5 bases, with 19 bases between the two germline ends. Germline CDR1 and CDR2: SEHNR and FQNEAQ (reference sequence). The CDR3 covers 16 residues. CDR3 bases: TGTGCCAGCAGCACTAAGTCAGCGGACCATAACAATGAGCAGTTCTTC. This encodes CASSTKSADHNNEQFF.

The CDR3 DNA sequence: TGTGCCTGGAGTGTATCCCTGGGGGATGGCTACACCTTC. It is translated as CAWSVSLGDGYTF. J is TRBJ1-2 and V is TRBV30; TRBD1 might be the D (5 bases). This CDR3 is 13 amino acids long. In germline, CDR1 is GTSNPN, CDR2 SVGIG (reference sequence). Trimming stripped 0 bases from V and 6 bases from J, with 11 bases between.

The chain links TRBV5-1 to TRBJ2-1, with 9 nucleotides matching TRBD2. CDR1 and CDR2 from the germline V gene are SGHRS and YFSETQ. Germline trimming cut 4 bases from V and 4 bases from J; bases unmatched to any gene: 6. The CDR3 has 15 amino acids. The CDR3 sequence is CASSQTSGFYNEQFF. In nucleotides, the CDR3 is TGCGCCAGCAGCCAAACTAGCGGGTTTTACAATGAGCAGTTCTTC.

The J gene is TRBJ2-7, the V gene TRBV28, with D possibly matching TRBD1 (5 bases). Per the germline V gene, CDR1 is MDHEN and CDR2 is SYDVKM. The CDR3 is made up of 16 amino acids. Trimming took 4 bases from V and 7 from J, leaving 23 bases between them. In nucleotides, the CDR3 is TGTGCCAGCAGTTCTCAACAGGTGCCGGGTGTAATTGAGCAGTACTTC. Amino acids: CASSSQQVPGVIEQYF.

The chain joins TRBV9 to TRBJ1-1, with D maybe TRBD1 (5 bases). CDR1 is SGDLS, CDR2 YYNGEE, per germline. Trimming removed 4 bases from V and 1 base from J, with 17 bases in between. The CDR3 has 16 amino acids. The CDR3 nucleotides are TGTGCCAGCAGCCCCCACCCGGGACTCCAGAACACTGAAGCTTTCTTT. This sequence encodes CASSPHPGLQNTEAFF.

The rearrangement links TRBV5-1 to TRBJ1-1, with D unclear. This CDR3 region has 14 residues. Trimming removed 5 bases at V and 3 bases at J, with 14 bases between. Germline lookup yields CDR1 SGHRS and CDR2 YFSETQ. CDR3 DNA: TGCGCCAGCAGGCTGGAAGTGTGGTACACTGAAGCTTTCTTT. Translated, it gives CASRLEVWYTEAFF.

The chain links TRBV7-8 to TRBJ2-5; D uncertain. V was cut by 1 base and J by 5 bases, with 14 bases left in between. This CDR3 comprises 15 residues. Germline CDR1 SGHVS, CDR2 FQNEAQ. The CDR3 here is CASSLVPTQFETQYF. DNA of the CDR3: TGTGCCAGCAGCTTAGTCCCCACTCAATTCGAGACCCAGTACTTC.

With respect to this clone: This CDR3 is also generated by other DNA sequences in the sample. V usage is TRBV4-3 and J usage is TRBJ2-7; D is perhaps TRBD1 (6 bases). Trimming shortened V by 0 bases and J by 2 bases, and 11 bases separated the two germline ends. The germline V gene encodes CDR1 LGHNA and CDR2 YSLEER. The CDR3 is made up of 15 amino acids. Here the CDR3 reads CASSQDRRGPYEQYF. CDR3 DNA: TGCGCCAGCAGCCAAGATCGCAGGGGACCCTACGAGCAGTACTTC.

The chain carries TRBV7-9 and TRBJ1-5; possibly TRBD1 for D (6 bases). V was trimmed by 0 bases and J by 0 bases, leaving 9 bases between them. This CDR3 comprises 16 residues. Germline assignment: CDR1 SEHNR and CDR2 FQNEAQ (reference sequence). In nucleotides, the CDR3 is TGTGCCAGCAGCTTAGCGCAGGGGAATAGCAATCAGCCCCAGCATTTT. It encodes CASSLAQGNSNQPQHF.

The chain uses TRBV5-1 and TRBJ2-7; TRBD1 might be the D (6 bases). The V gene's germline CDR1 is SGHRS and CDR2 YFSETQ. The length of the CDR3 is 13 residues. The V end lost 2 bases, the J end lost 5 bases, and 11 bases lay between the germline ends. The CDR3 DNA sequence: TGCGCCAGCAGCTTTACAGGGTTCGACGAGCAGTACTTC. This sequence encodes CASSFTGFDEQYF.

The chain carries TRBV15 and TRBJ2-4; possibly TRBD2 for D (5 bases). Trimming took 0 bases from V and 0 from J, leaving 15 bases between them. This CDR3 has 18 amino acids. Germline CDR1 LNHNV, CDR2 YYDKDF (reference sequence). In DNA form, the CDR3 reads TGTGCCACCAGCAGAGATCTTGAGGGAACACTAGCCAAAAACATTCAGTACTTC. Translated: CATSRDLEGTLAKNIQYF. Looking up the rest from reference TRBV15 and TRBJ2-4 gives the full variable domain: DAMVIQNPRYQVTQFGKPVTLSCSQTLNHNVMYWYQQKSSQAPKLLFHYYDKDFNNEADTPDNFQSRRPNTSFCFLDIRSPGLGDTAMYLCATSRDLEGTLAKNIQYFGAGTRLSVL.

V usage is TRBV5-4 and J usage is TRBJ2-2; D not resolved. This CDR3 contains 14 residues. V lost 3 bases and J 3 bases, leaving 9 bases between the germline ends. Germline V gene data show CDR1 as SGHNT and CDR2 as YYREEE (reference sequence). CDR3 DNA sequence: TGTGCCAGCAGCTACGACACCCACACCGGGGAGCTGTTTTTT. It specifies CASSYDTHTGELFF.

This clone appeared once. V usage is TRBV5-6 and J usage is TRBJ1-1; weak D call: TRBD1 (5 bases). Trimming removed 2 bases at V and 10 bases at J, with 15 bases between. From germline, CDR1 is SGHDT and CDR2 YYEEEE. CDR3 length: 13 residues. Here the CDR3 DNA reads TGTGCCAGCAGCTTAGCAGGGAACCGCGGAGCTTTCTTT. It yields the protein CASSLAGNRGAFF. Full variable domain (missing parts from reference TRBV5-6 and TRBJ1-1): DAGVTQSPTHLIKTRGQQVTLRCSPKSGHDTVSWYQQALGQGPQFIFQYYEEEERQRGNFPDRFSGHQFPNYSSELNVNALLLGDSALYLCASSLAGNRGAFFGQGTRLTVV.

The CDR3 nucleotides are TGTGCCGGTCATCGGAACACCGGGGAGCTGTTTTTT. This translates into CAGHRNTGELFF. This chain links TRBV7-9 with TRBJ2-2; D gene uncertain. Trimming shortened V by 11 bases and J by 1 base, and 8 bases separated the two germline ends. This CDR3 spans 12 amino acids. Germline V gene sequence: CDR1 SEHNR, CDR2 FQNEAQ (reference sequence). The whole variable domain, filled in from reference TRBV7-9 and TRBJ2-2, reads DTGVSQNPRHKITKRGQNVTFRCDPISEHNRLYWYRQTLGQGPEFLTYFQNEAQLEKSRLLSDRFSAERPKGSFSTLEIQRTEQGDSAMYLCAGHRNTGELFFGEGSRLTVL.

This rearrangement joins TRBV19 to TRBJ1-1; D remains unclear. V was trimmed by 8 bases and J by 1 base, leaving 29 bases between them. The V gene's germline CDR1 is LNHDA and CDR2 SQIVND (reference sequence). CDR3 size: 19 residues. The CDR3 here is CASSPFFGSYLPSNTEAFF. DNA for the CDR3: TGTGCCAGTTCCCCCTTCTTCGGGAGCTACCTGCCCTCGAACACTGAAGCTTTCTTT.

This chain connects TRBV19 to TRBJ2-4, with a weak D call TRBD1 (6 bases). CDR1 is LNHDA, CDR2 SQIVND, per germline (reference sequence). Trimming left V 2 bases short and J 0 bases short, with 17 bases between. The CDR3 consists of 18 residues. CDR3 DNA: TGTGCCAGTAGTATATTCCCAGACAGGTCCGAAGCCAAAAACATTCAGTACTTC. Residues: CASSIFPDRSEAKNIQYF.

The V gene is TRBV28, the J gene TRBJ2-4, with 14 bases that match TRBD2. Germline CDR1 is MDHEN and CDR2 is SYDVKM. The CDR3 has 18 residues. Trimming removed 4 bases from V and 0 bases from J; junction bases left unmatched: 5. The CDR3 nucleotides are TGTGCCAGCAGTTCCTCGGGACTAGCGGGAGTAGCCAAAAACATTCAGTACTTC. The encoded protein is CASSSSGLAGVAKNIQYF.

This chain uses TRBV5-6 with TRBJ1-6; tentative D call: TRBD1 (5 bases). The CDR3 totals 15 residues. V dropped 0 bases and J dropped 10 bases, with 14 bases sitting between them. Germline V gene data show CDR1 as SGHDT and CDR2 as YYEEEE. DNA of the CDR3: TGTGCCAGCAGCTTGGCCACGGCAGGGTGGTCACCCCTCCACTTT. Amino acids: CASSLATAGWSPLHF.

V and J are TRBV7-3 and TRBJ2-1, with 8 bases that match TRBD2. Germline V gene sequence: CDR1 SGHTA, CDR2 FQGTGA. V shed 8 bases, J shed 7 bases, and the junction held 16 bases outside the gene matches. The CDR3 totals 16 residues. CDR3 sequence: CASSSMSGSGRNEQFF. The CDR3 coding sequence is TGTGCCAGCTCCTCGATGAGCGGGAGTGGGCGGAATGAGCAGTTCTTC.

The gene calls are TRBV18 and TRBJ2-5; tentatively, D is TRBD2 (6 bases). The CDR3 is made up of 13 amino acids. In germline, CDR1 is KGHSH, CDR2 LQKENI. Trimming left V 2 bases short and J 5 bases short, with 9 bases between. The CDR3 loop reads CASSPGGEETQYF. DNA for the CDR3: TGTGCCAGCTCACCAGGCGGGGAGGAGACCCAGTACTTC.

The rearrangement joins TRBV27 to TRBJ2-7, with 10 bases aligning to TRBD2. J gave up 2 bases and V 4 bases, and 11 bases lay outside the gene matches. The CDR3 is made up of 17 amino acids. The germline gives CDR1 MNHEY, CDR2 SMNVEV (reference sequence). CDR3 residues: CASSWGSSGSFAYEQYF. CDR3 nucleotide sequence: TGTGCCAGCAGTTGGGGATCTAGCGGGAGTTTCGCCTACGAGCAGTACTTC.

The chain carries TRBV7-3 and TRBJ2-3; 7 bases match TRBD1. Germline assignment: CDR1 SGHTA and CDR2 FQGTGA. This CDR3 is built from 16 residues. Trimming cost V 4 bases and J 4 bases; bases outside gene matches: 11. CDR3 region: CASSYTRQGRADTQYF. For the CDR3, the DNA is TGTGCCAGCAGCTACACGAGACAGGGTAGGGCAGATACGCAGTATTTT.

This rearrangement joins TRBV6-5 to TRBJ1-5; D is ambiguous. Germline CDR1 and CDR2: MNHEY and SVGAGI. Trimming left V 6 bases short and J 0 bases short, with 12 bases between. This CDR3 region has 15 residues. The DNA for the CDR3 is TGTGCCAGCAGGGTCGGGTGGAATAGCAATCAGCCCCAGCATTTT. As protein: CASRVGWNSNQPQHF.